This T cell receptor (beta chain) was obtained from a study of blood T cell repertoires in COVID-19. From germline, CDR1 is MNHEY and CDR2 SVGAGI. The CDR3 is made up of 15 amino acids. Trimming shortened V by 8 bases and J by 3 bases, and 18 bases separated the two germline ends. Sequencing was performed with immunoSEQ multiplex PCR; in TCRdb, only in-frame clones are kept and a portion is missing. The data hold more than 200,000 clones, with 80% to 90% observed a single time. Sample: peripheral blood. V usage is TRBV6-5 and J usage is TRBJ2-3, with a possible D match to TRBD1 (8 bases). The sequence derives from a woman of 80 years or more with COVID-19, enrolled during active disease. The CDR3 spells CASGPGQGGTDTQYF. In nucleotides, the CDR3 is TGTGCCAGCGGACCCGGACAGGGAGGGACAGATACGCAGTATTTT.